The rows below give T cell receptor beta chains drawn from one sample of a study of blood T cells in healthy people across ages. TCRdb fed the 5' RACE reads into MiXCR, producing one record per CDR3 protein. The sample lists roughly 800,000 distinct CDR3 sequences; roughly 35% were seen once. The material sequenced was blood. The receptor set was obtained from a man younger than 35 in good health. Each CDR3 is given with its conserved first and last residue. A D gene is named only where the DNA matches it firmly. A row's size may be missing; if present it is once, few, many or a size class.

few TRBJ1-2 TRBV2 TRBD1 TGTGCCAGCAGTGTGGAGACAGCAGGGGGTGGCTACACCTTC CASSVETAGGGYTF
. TRBJ1-1 TRBV20-1 . TGCAGTGCCCCACACCGACAGGAAAACACTGAAGCTTTCTTT CSAPHRQENTEAFF
few TRBJ1-1 TRBV12-3/TRBV12-4 . TGTGCCAGCAGCCCGTGGGAACAGACGAACACTGAAGCTTTCTTT CASSPWEQTNTEAFF
few TRBJ2-2 TRBV2 . TGTGCCACCTACCTTAAAATCACCGGGGAGCTGTTTTTT CATYLKITGELFF
few TRBJ2-5 TRBV2 . TGTGCCAGCAGTGAAACGAGGACTGGGTGGGAGACCCAGTACTTC CASSETRTGWETQYF
many TRBJ1-2 TRBV7-2 . TGTGCCAGCAGCTTATGGGGCACAGCTAACTATGGCTACACCTTC CASSLWGTANYGYTF
few TRBJ2-5 TRBV5-6 . TGTGCCAGCAGCTTGAGGAGGAGGGCTTACCAAGAGACCCAGTACTTC CASSLRRRAYQETQYF
. TRBJ2-3 TRBV2 . TGTGCCAGCAGTGTAAGGTTTTCAGATACGCAGTATTTT CASSVRFSDTQYF
. TRBJ2-1 TRBV4-2 TRBD2 TGTGCCAGCAGCCAAGATCTAGCGGGGATGGCTGAGCAGTTCTTC CASSQDLAGMAEQFF
. TRBJ2-1 TRBV12-3/TRBV12-4 . TGTGCCAGCAGTTTGAGTAAGCGGCTACACTCCTACAATGAGCAGTTCTTC CASSLSKRLHSYNEQFF
. TRBJ2-3 TRBV3-1 . TGTGCCAGCAGCCAAGGTCCCAGCGGTCCTACGCAGTATTTT CASSQGPSGPTQYF
few TRBJ1-5 TRBV4-1 . TGCGCCAGCAGCCAAGTTTCTGGAAATCAGCCCCAGCATTTT CASSQVSGNQPQHF
. TRBJ1-1 TRBV5-1 . TGCGCCAGCAGCCCCGGAAGGGGTGGGAACACTGAAGCTTTCTTT CASSPGRGGNTEAFF
few TRBJ2-1 TRBV5-1 . TGCGCCAGCAGCTTGGGCACCCTCAATGAGCAGTTCTTC CASSLGTLNEQFF
once TRBJ2-3 TRBV6-5 . TGTGCCAGCAGTCACAGGGAAATGGAGACGCAGTATTTT CASSHREMETQYF
. TRBJ2-1 TRBV2 . TGTGCCAGCAGTGAAAGACACGTATCGTACAATGAGCAGTTCTTC CASSERHVSYNEQFF